This TCR beta chain is from a study of radiotherapy plus CTLA-4 blockade in lung cancer. Study-wide context: Disease control was present in around a third of patients, and objective responses in under 20%.

This CDR3 spans 13 amino acids. Per the germline V gene, CDR1 is SNHLY and CDR2 is FYNNEI. V was trimmed by 3 bases and J by 8 bases, leaving 8 bases between them. Findings and limits, study-wide: Some TCR clones had been derived from tumors. These clones expanded in peripheral blood after radiotherapy plus ipilimumab.

A note on this clone: The antigen remains unidentified.

Only in-frame clones appear in the TCRdb table, and some are missing; sequencing was by immunoSEQ multiplex PCR. The sample has more than 80,000 clones, more than 75% seen once. The rearrangement uses TRBV2 and TRBJ1-6; D gene ambiguous. The source material was peripheral blood, sampled from a patient treated with radiotherapy plus ipilimumab. This clonotype originated in a human donor with non-small cell lung cancer that progressed on radiotherapy plus ipilimumab. Some clones in this sample may be carry-over from other donors' samples. This CDR3 is CASSDAEDSPLHF. CDR3 bases: TGTGCCAGCAGTGACGCGGAGGATTCACCCCTCCACTTT.